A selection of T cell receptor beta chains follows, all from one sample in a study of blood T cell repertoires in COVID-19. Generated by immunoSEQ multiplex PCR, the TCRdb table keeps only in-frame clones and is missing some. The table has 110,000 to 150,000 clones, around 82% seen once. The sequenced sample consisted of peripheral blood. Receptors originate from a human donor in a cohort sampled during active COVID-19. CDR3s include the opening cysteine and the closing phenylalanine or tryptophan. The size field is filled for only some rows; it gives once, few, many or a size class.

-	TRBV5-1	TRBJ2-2	CASSTGHPTGELFF
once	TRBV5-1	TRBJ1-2	CASSEGTGDYGYTF
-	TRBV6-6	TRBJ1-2	CASRTGQSFYGYTF
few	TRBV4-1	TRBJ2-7	CASSQASGTGLYEQYF
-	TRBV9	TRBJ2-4	CASSLLPGNIQYF
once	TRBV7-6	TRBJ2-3	CASSFGLSGGGTDTQYF
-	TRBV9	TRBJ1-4	CASSVSPDEKLFF
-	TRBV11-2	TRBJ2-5	CASSRGETQYF
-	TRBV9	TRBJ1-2	CASSVGVGRLGYTF
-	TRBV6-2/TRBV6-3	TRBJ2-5	CASSGLAGRQETQYF
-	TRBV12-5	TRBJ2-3	CASGLAFDFRTDTQYF
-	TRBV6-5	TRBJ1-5	CASRGTVQGPQHF
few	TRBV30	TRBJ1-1	CAWSGPGQLNTEAFF
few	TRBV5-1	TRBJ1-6	CASSLSGTGHSPLHF
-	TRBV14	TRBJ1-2	CASSQVGQSRYTF
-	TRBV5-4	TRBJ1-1	CASSLQGASTEAFF
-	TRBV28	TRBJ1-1	CASSSYYGQIEAFF
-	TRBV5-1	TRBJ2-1	CASIEDRGEQFF
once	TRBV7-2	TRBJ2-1	CASSYQGGLNEQFF
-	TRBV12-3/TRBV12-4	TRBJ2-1	CASRGQGREQFF
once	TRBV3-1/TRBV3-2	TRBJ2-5	CASSLRGRGRETQYF
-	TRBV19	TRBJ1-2	CASSSSVGGYGYTF
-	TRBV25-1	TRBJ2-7	CASSRTGRLYEQYF
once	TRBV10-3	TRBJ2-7	CAISGTTYEQYF
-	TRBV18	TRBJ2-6	CASSPRRVTGANVLTF
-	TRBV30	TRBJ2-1	CAWSPSFDEQFF
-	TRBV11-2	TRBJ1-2	CASSSLGGLGGYTF
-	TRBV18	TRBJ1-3	CASSRSGRDSGNTIYF
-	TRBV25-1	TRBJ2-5	CASSKDSRGETQYF
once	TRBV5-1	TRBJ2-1	CASSLGQGSYNEQFF
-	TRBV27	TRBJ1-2	CASSPGQGRYAGYTF
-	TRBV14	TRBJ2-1	CASSPTSGRASSYNEQFF
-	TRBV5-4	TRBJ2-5	CASSLRYQRGGQETQYF
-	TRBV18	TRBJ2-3	CASSPGTGAIDTQYF
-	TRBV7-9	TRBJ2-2	CASRLAGVNTGELFF
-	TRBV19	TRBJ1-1	CASSTVQGAGTEAFF
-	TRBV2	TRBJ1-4	CASSGQLSNEKLFF
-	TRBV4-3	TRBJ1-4	CASSQGTGRTNEKLFF
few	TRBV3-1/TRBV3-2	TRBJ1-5	CASSPGRQGFHQPQHF
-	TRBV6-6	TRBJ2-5	CASSYWGFQETQYF
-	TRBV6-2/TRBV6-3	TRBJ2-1	CASSYRGGRDEQFF
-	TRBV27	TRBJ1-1	CASSHNRRVNTEAFF
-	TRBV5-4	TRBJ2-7	CASSLNGGVSYEQYF
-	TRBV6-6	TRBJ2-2	CASSGRPGTGELFF
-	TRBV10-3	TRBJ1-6	CAIMRDSYNSPLHF
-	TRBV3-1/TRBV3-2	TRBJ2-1	CASSPMLAGSNEQFF
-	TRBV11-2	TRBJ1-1	CASTLSGTTNTEAFF
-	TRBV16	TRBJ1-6	CASSQSSQGKSPLHF
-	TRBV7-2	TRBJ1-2	CASSFGEGLGYGYTF